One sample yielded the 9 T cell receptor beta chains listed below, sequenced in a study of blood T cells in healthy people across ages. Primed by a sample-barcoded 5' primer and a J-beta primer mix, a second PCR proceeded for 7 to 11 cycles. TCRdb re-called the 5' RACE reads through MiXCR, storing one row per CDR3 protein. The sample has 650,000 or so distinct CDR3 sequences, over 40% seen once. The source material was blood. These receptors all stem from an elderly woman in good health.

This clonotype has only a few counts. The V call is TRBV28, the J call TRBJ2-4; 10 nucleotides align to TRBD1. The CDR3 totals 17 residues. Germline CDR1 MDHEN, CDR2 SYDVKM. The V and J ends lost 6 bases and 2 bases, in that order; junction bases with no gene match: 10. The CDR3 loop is CASSLGGQGMSKNIQYF. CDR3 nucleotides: TGTGCCAGCAGCCTTGGGGGACAGGGGATGTCCAAAAACATTCAGTACTTC.

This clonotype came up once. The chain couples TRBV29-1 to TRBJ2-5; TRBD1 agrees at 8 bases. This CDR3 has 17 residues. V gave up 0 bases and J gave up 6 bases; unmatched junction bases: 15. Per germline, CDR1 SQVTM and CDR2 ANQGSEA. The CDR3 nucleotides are TGCAGCGTTGAAGACCCCCTCGGACAGGGCATTGTAAAGACCCAGTACTTC. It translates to CSVEDPLGQGIVKTQYF.

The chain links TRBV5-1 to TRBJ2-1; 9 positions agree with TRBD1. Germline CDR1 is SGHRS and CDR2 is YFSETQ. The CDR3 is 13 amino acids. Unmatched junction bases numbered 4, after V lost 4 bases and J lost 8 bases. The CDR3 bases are TGCGCCAGCAGCGTGGGACAGGGCGATGAGCAGTTCTTC. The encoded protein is CASSVGQGDEQFF.

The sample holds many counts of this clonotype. CDR3 residues: CSAGDTSRAVGEQFF. CDR3 nucleotides: TGCAGTGCGGGGGATACTAGCCGAGCGGTGGGTGAGCAGTTCTTC. The chain carries TRBV20-1 and TRBJ2-1, with D possibly matching TRBD2 (6 bases). This CDR3 has 15 residues. With 6 bases removed from V and 9 bases from J, the gap between germline ends came to 24 bases. The germline gives CDR1 DFQATT, CDR2 SNEGSKA (reference sequence).

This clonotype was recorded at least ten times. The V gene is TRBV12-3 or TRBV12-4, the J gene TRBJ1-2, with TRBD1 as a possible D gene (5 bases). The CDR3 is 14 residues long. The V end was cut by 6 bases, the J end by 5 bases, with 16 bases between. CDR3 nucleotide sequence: TGTGCCAGCAGCGTCTCAGACAGCGGTTATGGCTACACCTTC. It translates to CASSVSDSGYGYTF.

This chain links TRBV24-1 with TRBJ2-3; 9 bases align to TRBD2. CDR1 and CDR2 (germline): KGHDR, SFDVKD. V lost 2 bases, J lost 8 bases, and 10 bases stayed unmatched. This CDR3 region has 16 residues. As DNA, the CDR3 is TGTGCCACCAGTGATTCACGACTAGCGGAGGGTCGTACGCAGTATTTT. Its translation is CATSDSRLAEGRTQYF.

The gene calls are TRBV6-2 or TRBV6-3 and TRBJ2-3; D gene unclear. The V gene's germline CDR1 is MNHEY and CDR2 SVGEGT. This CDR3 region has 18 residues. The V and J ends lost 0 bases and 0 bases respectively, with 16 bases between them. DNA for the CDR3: TGTGCCAGCAGTTACTCTTCCCAGGCCGTTAGGAGCACAGATACGCAGTATTTT. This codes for CASSYSSQAVRSTDTQYF.

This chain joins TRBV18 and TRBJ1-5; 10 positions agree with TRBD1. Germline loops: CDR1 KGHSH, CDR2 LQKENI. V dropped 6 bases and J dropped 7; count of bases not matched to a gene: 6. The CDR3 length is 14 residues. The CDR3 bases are TGTGCCAGCTCCGAGACAGGGGGCAGGCAGCCCCAGCATTTT. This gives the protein CASSETGGRQPQHF.

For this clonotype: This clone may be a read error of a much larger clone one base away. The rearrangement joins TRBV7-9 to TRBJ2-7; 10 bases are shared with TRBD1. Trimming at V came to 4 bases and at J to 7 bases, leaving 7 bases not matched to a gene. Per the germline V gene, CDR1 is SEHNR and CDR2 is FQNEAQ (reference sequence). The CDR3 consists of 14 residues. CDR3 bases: TGTGCCAGCAGCTCAGGACAGGGGGACAATGAGCAGTACTTC. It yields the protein CASSSGQGDNEQYF.